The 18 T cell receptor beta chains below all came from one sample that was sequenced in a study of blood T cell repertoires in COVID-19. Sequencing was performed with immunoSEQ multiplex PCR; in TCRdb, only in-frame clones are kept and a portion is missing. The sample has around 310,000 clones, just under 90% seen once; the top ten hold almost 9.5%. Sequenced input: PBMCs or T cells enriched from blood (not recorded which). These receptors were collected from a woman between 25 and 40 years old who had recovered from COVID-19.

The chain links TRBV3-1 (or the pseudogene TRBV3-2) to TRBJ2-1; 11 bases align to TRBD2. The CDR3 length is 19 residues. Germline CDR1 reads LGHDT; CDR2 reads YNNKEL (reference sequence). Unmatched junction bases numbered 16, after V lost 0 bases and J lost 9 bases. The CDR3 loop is CASSQEHGWRLAGGVEQFF. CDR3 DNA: TGTGCCAGCAGCCAAGAACACGGTTGGCGGCTAGCGGGAGGAGTTGAGCAGTTCTTC.

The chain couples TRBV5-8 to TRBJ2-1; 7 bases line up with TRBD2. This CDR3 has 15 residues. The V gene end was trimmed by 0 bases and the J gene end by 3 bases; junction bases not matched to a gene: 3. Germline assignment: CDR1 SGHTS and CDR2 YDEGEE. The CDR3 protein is CASSLGGGNYNEQFF. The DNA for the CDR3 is TGTGCCAGCAGCTTGGGCGGGGGAAACTACAATGAGCAGTTCTTC.

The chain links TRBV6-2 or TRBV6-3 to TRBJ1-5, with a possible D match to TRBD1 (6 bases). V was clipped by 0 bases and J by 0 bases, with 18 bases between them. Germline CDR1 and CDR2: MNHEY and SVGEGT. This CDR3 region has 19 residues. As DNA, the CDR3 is TGTGCCAGCAGTTACTCCCTGTCGGGGGGCGGGAATAGCAATCAGCCCCAGCATTTT. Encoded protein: CASSYSLSGGGNSNQPQHF.

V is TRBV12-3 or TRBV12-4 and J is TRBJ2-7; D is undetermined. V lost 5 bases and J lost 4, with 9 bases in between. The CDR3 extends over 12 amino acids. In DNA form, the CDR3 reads TGTGCCAGCAGTCGGGTAAGGTACGAGCAGTACTTC. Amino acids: CASSRVRYEQYF.

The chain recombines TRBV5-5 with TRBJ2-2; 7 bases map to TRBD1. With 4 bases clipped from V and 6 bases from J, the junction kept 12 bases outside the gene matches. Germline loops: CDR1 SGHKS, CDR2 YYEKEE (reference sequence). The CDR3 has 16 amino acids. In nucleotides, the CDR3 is TGTGCCAGCAGCCTACTACAGGGGAAGTTGGCCGGGGAGCTGTTTTTT. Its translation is CASSLLQGKLAGELFF.

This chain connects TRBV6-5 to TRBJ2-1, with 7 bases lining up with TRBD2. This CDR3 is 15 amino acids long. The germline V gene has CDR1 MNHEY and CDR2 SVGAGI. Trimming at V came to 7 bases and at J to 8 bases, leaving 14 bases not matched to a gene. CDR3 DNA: TGTGCCAGCACCATGCAGGGAGGGGTTTGGGATGAGCAGTTCTTC. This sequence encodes CASTMQGGVWDEQFF.

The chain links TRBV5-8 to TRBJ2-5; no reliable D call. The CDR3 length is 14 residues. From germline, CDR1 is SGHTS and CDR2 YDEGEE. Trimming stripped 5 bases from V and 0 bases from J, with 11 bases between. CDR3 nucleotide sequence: TGTGCCAGCAGGCCGTACGAGTACCAAGAGACCCAGTACTTC. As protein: CASRPYEYQETQYF.

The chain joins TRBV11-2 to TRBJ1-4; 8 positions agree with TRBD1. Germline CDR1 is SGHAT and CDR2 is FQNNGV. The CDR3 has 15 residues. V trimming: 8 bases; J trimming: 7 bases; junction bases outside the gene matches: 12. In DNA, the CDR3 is TGTGCCAGCCACGCCCGGACAGGGCGGGTTGAAAAACTGTTTTTT. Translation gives CASHARTGRVEKLFF.

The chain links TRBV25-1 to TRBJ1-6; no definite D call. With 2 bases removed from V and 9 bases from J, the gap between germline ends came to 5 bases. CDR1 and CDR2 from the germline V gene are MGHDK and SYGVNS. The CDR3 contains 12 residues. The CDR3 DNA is TGTGCCAGCAGTGAAGTCTTTTCACCCCTCCACTTT. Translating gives CASSEVFSPLHF.

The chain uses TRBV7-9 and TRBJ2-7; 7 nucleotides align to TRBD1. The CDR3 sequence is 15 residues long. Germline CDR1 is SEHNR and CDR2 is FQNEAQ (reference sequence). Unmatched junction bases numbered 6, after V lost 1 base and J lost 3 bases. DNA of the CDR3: TGTGCCAGCAGCTTAGTCGGGACAGATAACTACGAGCAGTACTTC. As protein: CASSLVGTDNYEQYF.

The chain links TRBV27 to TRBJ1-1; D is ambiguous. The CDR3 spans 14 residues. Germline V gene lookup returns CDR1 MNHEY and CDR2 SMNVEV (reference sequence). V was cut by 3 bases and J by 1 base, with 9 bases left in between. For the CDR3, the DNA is TGTGCCAGCAGTTTTCAGAGGGAGAACACTGAAGCTTTCTTT. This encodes CASSFQRENTEAFF.

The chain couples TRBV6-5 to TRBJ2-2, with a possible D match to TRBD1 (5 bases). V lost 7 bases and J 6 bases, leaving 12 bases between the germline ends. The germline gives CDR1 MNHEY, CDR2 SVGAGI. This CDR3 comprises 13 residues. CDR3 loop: CASNKGRAGELFF. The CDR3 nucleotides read TGTGCCAGCAACAAGGGCAGGGCCGGGGAGCTGTTTTTT.

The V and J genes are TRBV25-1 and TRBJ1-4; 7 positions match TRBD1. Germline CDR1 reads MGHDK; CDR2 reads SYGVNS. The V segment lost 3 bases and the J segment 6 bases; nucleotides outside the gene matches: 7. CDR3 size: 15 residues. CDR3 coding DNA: TGTGCCAGCAGTGAGCGACAGGGTCCCCATGAAAAACTGTTTTTT. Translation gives CASSERQGPHEKLFF.

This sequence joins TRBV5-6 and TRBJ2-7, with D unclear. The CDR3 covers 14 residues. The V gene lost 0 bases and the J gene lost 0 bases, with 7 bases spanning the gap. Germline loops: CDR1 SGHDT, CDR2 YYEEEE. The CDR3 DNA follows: TGTGCCAGCAGCTTGGCAGTTCTCTCCTACGAGCAGTACTTC. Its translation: CASSLAVLSYEQYF.

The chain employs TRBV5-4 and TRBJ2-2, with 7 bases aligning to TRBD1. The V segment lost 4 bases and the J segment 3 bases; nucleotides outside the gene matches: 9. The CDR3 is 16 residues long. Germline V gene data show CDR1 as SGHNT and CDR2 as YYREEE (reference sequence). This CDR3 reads CASSPEQGPYTGELFF. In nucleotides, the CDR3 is TGTGCCAGCAGCCCCGAACAGGGGCCGTACACCGGGGAGCTGTTTTTT.

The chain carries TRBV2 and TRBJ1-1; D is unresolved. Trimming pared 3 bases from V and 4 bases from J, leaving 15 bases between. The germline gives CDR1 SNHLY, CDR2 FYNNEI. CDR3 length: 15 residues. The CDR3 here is CASSEMTLTSTEAFF. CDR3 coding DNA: TGTGCCAGCAGTGAGATGACACTTACGAGCACTGAAGCTTTCTTT.

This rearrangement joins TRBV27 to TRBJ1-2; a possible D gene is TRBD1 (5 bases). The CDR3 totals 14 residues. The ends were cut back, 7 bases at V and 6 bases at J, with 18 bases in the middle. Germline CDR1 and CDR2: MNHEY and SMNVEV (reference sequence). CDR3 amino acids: CASTTNRGGDGYTF. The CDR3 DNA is TGTGCCAGCACTACGAACCGGGGAGGGGATGGCTACACCTTC.

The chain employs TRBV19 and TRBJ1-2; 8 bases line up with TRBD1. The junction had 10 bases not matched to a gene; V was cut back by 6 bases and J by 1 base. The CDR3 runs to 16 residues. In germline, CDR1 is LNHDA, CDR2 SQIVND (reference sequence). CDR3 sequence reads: CASSGQGRRFNYGYTF. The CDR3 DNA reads TGTGCCAGTAGCGGACAGGGCCGGAGATTTAACTATGGCTACACCTTC.